The rows below give T cell receptor beta chains drawn from one sample of a study of post-analysis software for immune sequencing data. One entry per CDR3 protein results from TCRdb running MiXCR on the PCR reads. The table lists about 820,000 distinct CDR3 sequences, roughly 58% of them singletons, with 4.6% in the top ten. Sample: blood. The receptors were gathered from a girl aged 5 to 17 with multiple sclerosis. Both conserved end residues are part of each CDR3. Each record gives: V gene, D gene, J gene, clone size, CDR3 DNA, CDR3 protein. A D gene is named only where the DNA matches it firmly. Only part of the rows carry a size: once, few, many, or a class if the clone is expanded.

TRBV5-1	NA	TRBJ2-1	NA	TGCGCCAGCAGCTTGCCCAAACTAGTCTACAATGAGCAGTTCTTC	CASSLPKLVYNEQFF
TRBV12-3/TRBV12-4	NA	TRBJ1-1	NA	TGTGCCAGCACCACGCGTGTCACTGAAGCTTTCTTT	CASTTRVTEAFF
TRBV5-6	NA	TRBJ2-7	NA	TGTGCCAGCAGCTTGGGGGTGAGGGGGGGCTACGAGCAGTACTTC	CASSLGVRGGYEQYF
TRBV29-1	NA	TRBJ2-3	few	TGCAGCGCCTTCTCTGATACGCAGTATTTT	CSAFSDTQYF
TRBV5-1	TRBD2	TRBJ2-3	few	TGCGCCAGCAGCTTGGCTAGCGGGGTCACAGATACGCAGTATTTT	CASSLASGVTDTQYF
TRBV20-1	NA	TRBJ2-5	NA	TGCAGTGCTAGAGATCTAAGCGGTGGGGTCCAAGAGACCCAGTACTTC	CSARDLSGGVQETQYF
TRBV20-1	TRBD2	TRBJ2-1	NA	TGCAGTGCTAGAGACCCTGGGAGCGGGACCATATATTTTAAGCAGTTCTTC	CSARDPGSGTIYFKQFF
TRBV3-1	TRBD2	TRBJ2-5	once	TGTGCCAGCAGCCGGACTAGCGGGGTGGCGTTAGAGACCCAGTACTTC	CASSRTSGVALETQYF
TRBV5-1	NA	TRBJ2-3	NA	TGCGCCAGCAGCTTGGATGCCCTAGCTTTAGATACGCAGTATTTT	CASSLDALALDTQYF
TRBV5-5	NA	TRBJ2-5	NA	TGTGCCAGCAGCTTCATGGAGACCCAGTACTTC	CASSFMETQYF
TRBV2	NA	TRBJ2-3	NA	TGTGCCAGCAGGAAGACAGACCTCACAGATACGCAGTATTTT	CASRKTDLTDTQYF
TRBV5-1	NA	TRBJ2-7	few	TGCGCCAGCAGCTACCCCTACCGTTCCTACGAGCAGTACTTC	CASSYPYRSYEQYF
TRBV29-1	TRBD2	TRBJ2-7	NA	TGCAGCGTTGCCCTACTAGCGGGGGCTAATGAGCAGTACTTC	CSVALLAGANEQYF
TRBV29-1	NA	TRBJ2-3	NA	TGCAGCACCCACCCAGGGGACACGCAGTATTTT	CSTHPGDTQYF
TRBV4-1	NA	TRBJ2-3	few	TGCGCCAGCAGCCACGGGTTAGCTGGTACGCAGTATTTT	CASSHGLAGTQYF
TRBV6-6	TRBD1	TRBJ1-5	NA	TGTGCCAGCATCGAACAGGGGACGCAGCCCCAGCATTTT	CASIEQGTQPQHF
TRBV18	NA	TRBJ2-7	NA	TGTGCCAGCTCACCAAATAATCTGTACGAGCAGTACTTC	CASSPNNLYEQYF
TRBV5-1	NA	TRBJ2-7	few	TGCGCCAGCAGCTTCGGGTCGGCTTCCTACGAGCAGTACTTC	CASSFGSASYEQYF
TRBV9	TRBD1	TRBJ1-2	few	TGTGCCAGCAGCACCCAGACAGGGGGTAACTATGGCTACACCTTC	CASSTQTGGNYGYTF
TRBV20-1	TRBD2	TRBJ2-5	few	TGCAGTGCGACTCGGACTAGCAGAGAGACCCAGTACTTC	CSATRTSRETQYF
TRBV20-1	NA	TRBJ2-3	NA	TGCAGTGCTAGGACCCAACCCACGTATACGCAGTATTTT	CSARTQPTYTQYF
TRBV7-9	TRBD2	TRBJ2-1	NA	TGTGCCAGCAGCCCATTGCTCGGGCTAGCGGGCGATGAGCAGTTCTTC	CASSPLLGLAGDEQFF
TRBV4-1	NA	TRBJ2-3	NA	TGCGCCAGCAGCCAAGTCCTCACCGTGACAGATACGCAGTATTTT	CASSQVLTVTDTQYF
TRBV12-3/TRBV12-4	NA	TRBJ2-7	NA	TGTGCCAGCAGTGGAGGAGGGATCCCCTCCTACGAGCAGTACTTC	CASSGGGIPSYEQYF
TRBV29-1	NA	TRBJ2-2	NA	TGCAGCGTTGCGGAAGCCGGGGAGCTGTTTTTT	CSVAEAGELFF
TRBV10-3	TRBD2	TRBJ2-7	NA	TGTGCCATCAGTGAACCGATAGCGGGGACCTTGCTCTACGAGCAGTACTTC	CAISEPIAGTLLYEQYF
TRBV20-1	NA	TRBJ2-3	NA	TGCAGTGTGAGAGGAAGAGGGTGGGGTGCAGATACGCAGTATTTT	CSVRGRGWGADTQYF
TRBV9	TRBD2	TRBJ2-3	NA	TGTGCCAGCAGCGTAGCACCCTTGGGGAGCGGGAGGGCCGAAGATACGCAGTATTTT	CASSVAPLGSGRAEDTQYF
TRBV4-1	NA	TRBJ1-4	few	TGCGCCAGCAGCCAAGATCCTCGACAGGCCATTAATGAAAAACTGTTTTTT	CASSQDPRQAINEKLFF
TRBV29-1	NA	TRBJ2-6	NA	TGCAGCGTTTTGACACCTGGGGCCAACGTCCTGACTTTC	CSVLTPGANVLTF
TRBV5-6	NA	TRBJ2-6	NA	TGTGCCAGCAGCCCCACACAGGGATCCTCTGGGGCCAACGTCCTGACTTTC	CASSPTQGSSGANVLTF
TRBV10-3	NA	TRBJ1-5	few	TGTGCCATCAGTGAGTCGATCAACAATCAGCCCCAGCATTTT	CAISESINNQPQHF
TRBV12-3/TRBV12-4	TRBD1	TRBJ2-1	few	TGTGCCAGCAGTCGACAGGGTGGTCTCTCTGAGCAGTTCTTC	CASSRQGGLSEQFF
TRBV12-3/TRBV12-4	TRBD2	TRBJ2-5	NA	TGTGCCAGCAGCCTGACTAGCCCCAGGGAGACCCAGTACTTC	CASSLTSPRETQYF
TRBV7-9	TRBD2	TRBJ2-7	NA	TGTGCCAGCAGCTCACACGATCCGGGAGGATCGCCAGGGCTCTACGAGCAGTACTTC	CASSSHDPGGSPGLYEQYF
TRBV12-3/TRBV12-4	TRBD2	TRBJ2-1	few	TGTGCCAGTACTCTAGCGGGAGAAAATTTTGGACGGTTCTTC	CASTLAGENFGRFF
TRBV20-1	TRBD1	TRBJ2-5	few	TGCAGTGCTAGCAGGGGACAGGGAAATGAGCAGTACTTC	CSASRGQGNEQYF
TRBV30	NA	TRBJ1-5	few	TGTGCCTGGATGAAGGGGATCGGGCCCCAGCATTTT	CAWMKGIGPQHF
TRBV28	NA	TRBJ2-7	NA	TGTGCCAGCAGTTTCCACCACACCTCGAAGAACGAGCAGTACTTC	CASSFHHTSKNEQYF
TRBV6-6	TRBD1	TRBJ1-2	NA	TGTGCCAGCACTCAGGGGGCAATCTATGGCTACACCTTC	CASTQGAIYGYTF
TRBV29-1	NA	TRBJ2-5	few	TGCAGCGTTGAAGATATAGGGAAACAAGAGACCCAGTACTTC	CSVEDIGKQETQYF
TRBV7-3	NA	TRBJ2-3	NA	TGTGCCAGCAGCTTACAGGAAGTCACGGATACGCAGTATTTT	CASSLQEVTDTQYF
TRBV29-1	TRBD2	TRBJ2-3	few	TGCAGCGTTGGGCTAGCGGCCTCCACTAGTACAGATACGCAGTATTTT	CSVGLAASTSTDTQYF
TRBV7-3	TRBD2	TRBJ2-5	NA	TGTGCCAGCAGCTCGGACCGAGCGGGAGGGCCGGAGACCCAGTACTTC	CASSSDRAGGPETQYF
TRBV6-2/TRBV6-3	TRBD1	TRBJ1-1	NA	TGTGCCAGCAGTTACTTGGCAGGGGGCATGAACACTGAAGCTTTCTTT	CASSYLAGGMNTEAFF
TRBV7-9	NA	TRBJ2-7	NA	TGTGCCAGCAGCTTAGTTGGCATGAGCTACGAGCAGTACTTC	CASSLVGMSYEQYF
TRBV20-1	TRBD2	TRBJ2-7	NA	TGCAGTGCTAGAGCAGCGGGATCCTCCTACGAGCAGTACTTC	CSARAAGSSYEQYF
TRBV2	NA	TRBJ2-5	NA	TGTGCCAGCAGTGCCGGCTCAATAGGGACCCAGTACTTC	CASSAGSIGTQYF
TRBV28	NA	TRBJ1-2	NA	TGTGCCAGCAGTTCACAGGTCTATGGCTACACCTTC	CASSSQVYGYTF
TRBV9	NA	TRBJ1-2	few	TGTGCCAGCAGCGTAGGGACCGAGAACTATGGCTACACCTTC	CASSVGTENYGYTF
TRBV5-4	NA	TRBJ2-3	NA	TGTGCCAGCAGACCTACAAGGGGACCTGAAGATACGCAGTATTTT	CASRPTRGPEDTQYF
TRBV29-1	NA	TRBJ2-5	few	TGCAGCGTTGAAATGGGATTTGAGACCCAGTACTTC	CSVEMGFETQYF
TRBV5-1	TRBD2	TRBJ2-7	few	TGCGCCAGCAGCCCGTACTACTATCCGGGACTAGCGGGGGTGAGCCTCTCCTACGAGCAGTACTTC	CASSPYYYPGLAGVSLSYEQYF
TRBV20-1	TRBD1	TRBJ1-5	NA	TGCAGTGCCCCCGGACAGGGGGGCGAGCCCCAGCATTTT	CSAPGQGGEPQHF
TRBV29-1	NA	TRBJ2-1	once	TGCAGCGTTGAGGGCACACCTATGTACAATGAGCAGGTCTTC	CSVEGTPMYNEQVF